Below, 21 T cell receptor beta chains from the same sample are listed, as sequenced in a study of CD8 T cells in Susac syndrome. cDNA came from roughly 0.5 to 1 ug RNA primed by random hexamers. Using its own MiXCR run on the immunoSEQ multiplex PCR reads, TCRdb lists one record per CDR3 protein. The table includes 20,000 to 25,000 distinct CDR3 sequences, approximately 93% detected once. Sequencing was done on a sample of CD8+ T cells from PBMCs. The receptor set was obtained from a human donor in good health.

This clonotype was seen just once. This rearrangement joins TRBV6-5 to TRBJ2-1; TRBD2 matches 7 bases. V lost 0 bases, J lost 0 bases, and 2 bases stayed unmatched. Germline V lookup: CDR1 MNHEY, CDR2 SVGAGI. The CDR3 runs to 16 residues. The CDR3 DNA sequence: TGTGCCAGCAGTTACTCGGGGGGGACCTCCTACAATGAGCAGTTCTTC. Protein product: CASSYSGGTSYNEQFF.

V gene TRBV7-2 combines with J gene TRBJ1-1; unclear D gene. Germline V gene lookup returns CDR1 SGHTA and CDR2 FQGNSA. The V end was cut by 3 bases, the J end by 0 bases, with 11 bases between. The CDR3 has 15 amino acids. The CDR3 here is CASSFPGSLNTEAFF. CDR3 DNA sequence: TGTGCCAGCAGCTTTCCCGGCTCCTTGAACACTGAAGCTTTCTTT.

This CDR3 is CASSRGTLGTYEQYF. The CDR3 DNA follows: TGTGCCAGCAGCCGCGGGACACTAGGTACCTACGAGCAGTACTTC. The rearrangement links TRBV13 to TRBJ2-7, with D perhaps given as TRBD1 or TRBD2 (6 bases each). CDR1 and CDR2 from the germline V gene are PRHDT and FYEKMQ (reference sequence). V lost 5 bases, J lost 2 bases, and 16 bases lay in between. The CDR3 sequence is 15 residues long.

The chain couples TRBV25-1 to TRBJ2-3; maybe TRBD1 (7 bases). The V gene's germline CDR1 is MGHDK and CDR2 SYGVNS. V was cut by 6 bases and J by 2 bases, with 12 bases left in between. This CDR3 has 14 amino acids. The CDR3 nucleotides are TGTGCCAGCAGGCGGGACAGTCTCACAGATACGCAGTATTTT. Translating it yields CASRRDSLTDTQYF.

This CDR3 is CASSESGQGESTEAFF. Here the CDR3 DNA reads TGTGCCAGCAGTGAATCCGGGCAGGGAGAGAGCACTGAAGCTTTCTTT. The chain couples TRBV25-1 to TRBJ1-1; possible D gene TRBD1, 5 bases. Germline V gives CDR1 MGHDK, CDR2 SYGVNS. CDR3 length: 16 amino acids. The germline V and J ends were trimmed by 1 base and 4 bases, with 16 bases remaining between them.

This chain connects TRBV9 to TRBJ1-4; no reliable D call. This CDR3 contains 14 residues. V was shortened by 0 bases and J by 3 bases, with 6 bases between the two germline ends. Germline loops: CDR1 SGDLS, CDR2 YYNGEE. As DNA, the CDR3 is TGTGCCAGCAGCGTAGCGGGGTCTAATGAAAAACTGTTTTTT. Its translation is CASSVAGSNEKLFF.

The count of this clonotype is one. The chain combines TRBV7-9 with TRBJ2-7, with a tentative D call TRBD2 (6 bases). V dropped 2 bases and J dropped 0 bases, with 14 bases sitting between them. From germline, CDR1 is SEHNR and CDR2 FQNEAQ (reference sequence). This CDR3 comprises 16 residues. The CDR3 coding sequence is TGTGCCAGCAGCTTACGGCTGGGGGGATCCTCCTACGAGCAGTACTTC. Protein product: CASSLRLGGSSYEQYF. Complete variable domain (other parts from reference TRBV7-9 and TRBJ2-7): DTGVSQNPRHKITKRGQNVTFRCDPISEHNRLYWYRQTLGQGPEFLTYFQNEAQLEKSRLLSDRFSAERPKGSFSTLEIQRTEQGDSAMYLCASSLRLGGSSYEQYFGPGTRLTVT.

This sequence joins TRBV12-3 or TRBV12-4 and TRBJ2-3; 9 nucleotides agree with TRBD2. CDR3 length equals 13 residues. V shed 6 bases, J shed 8 bases, and the junction held 6 bases outside the gene matches. CDR3 region: CASSTSGGPTQYF. The CDR3 DNA sequence: TGTGCCAGCAGCACAAGCGGGGGGCCTACGCAGTATTTT.

This chain uses TRBV12-3 or TRBV12-4 with TRBJ2-4; D is undetermined. Trimming cost V 1 base and J 0 bases, with 4 bases left between them. This CDR3 comprises 14 residues. In DNA, the CDR3 is TGTGCCAGCAGTTTAGGGCTAGCCAAAAACATTCAGTACTTC. Encoded protein: CASSLGLAKNIQYF.

CDR3 in DNA: TGTGCCAGCAGCTCGTTGGGCCCCAATCAGCCCCAGCATTTT. It translates to CASSSLGPNQPQHF. This chain links TRBV7-9 with TRBJ1-5; D not resolved. In germline, CDR1 is SEHNR, CDR2 FQNEAQ (reference sequence). CDR3 length: 14 residues. V lost 4 bases and J lost 3, with 10 bases in between.

This clonotype is a singleton in its sample. V gene TRBV12-5 combines with J gene TRBJ2-7; 8 nucleotides agree with TRBD1. Germline V gene data show CDR1 as LGHNT and CDR2 as FRNRAP. This CDR3 has 17 residues. V was pared by 1 base and J by 3 bases, with 11 bases of the junction left unmatched. CDR3 loop: CASGLDYQGARNYEQYF. Here the CDR3 DNA reads TGTGCTAGTGGTTTGGACTATCAGGGGGCGCGAAACTACGAGCAGTACTTC.

V gene TRBV28 combines with J gene TRBJ1-5, with a weak D call TRBD1 (5 bases). From germline, CDR1 is MDHEN and CDR2 SYDVKM. V lost 5 bases to trimming and J lost 13 bases, with 24 bases between them. This CDR3 spans 15 amino acids. CDR3 sequence: CASSPTGTVDQAQHF. CDR3 DNA sequence: TGTGCCAGCAGTCCCACCGGGACCGTCGATCAGGCGCAGCATTTT.

V usage is TRBV7-9 and J usage is TRBJ1-1; TRBD1 matches 7 bases. Germline V gene data show CDR1 as SEHNR and CDR2 as FQNEAQ (reference sequence). Unmatched junction bases numbered 9, after V lost 5 bases and J lost 6 bases. CDR3 length equals 14 residues. The CDR3 DNA follows: TGTGCCAGCAGCAAAAAACGGGACAGATCTGAAGCTTTCTTT. Its translation is CASSKKRDRSEAFF.

The chain employs TRBV7-9 and TRBJ1-2; 7 positions match TRBD1. The J segment lost 4 bases and the V segment lost 7 bases, leaving 18 bases of the junction unmatched. CDR3 size: 17 residues. CDR1 is SEHNR and CDR2 is FQNEAQ in the germline V gene (reference sequence). CDR3 amino acids: CASMGLQGMEHVYGYTF. The CDR3, as DNA: TGTGCCAGCATGGGTCTACAGGGGATGGAGCACGTCTATGGCTACACCTTC.

This rearrangement joins TRBV7-2 to TRBJ2-1; D possibly matches TRBD1 or TRBD2 (5 bases each). Germline values: CDR1 SGHTA, CDR2 FQGNSA. This CDR3 comprises 15 residues. Trimming cost V 2 bases and J 7 bases, with 15 bases left between them. The CDR3 sequence: CASSLPRDPRNEQFF. In DNA, the CDR3 is TGTGCCAGCAGCTTACCCCGGGACCCGCGGAATGAGCAGTTCTTC.

This sequence joins TRBV4-3 and TRBJ2-2; D remains unclear. The germline CDR1 and CDR2 sequences are LGHNA and YSLEER. This CDR3 is 12 amino acids long. V lost 4 bases and J lost 6, with 6 bases in between. CDR3 residues: CASSRGSGELFF. For the CDR3, the DNA is TGCGCCAGCAGCCGCGGTTCCGGGGAGCTGTTTTTT.

This chain uses TRBV29-1 with TRBJ2-7; 11 nucleotides align to TRBD1. V lost 6 bases to trimming and J lost 4 bases; unmatched junction nucleotides: 5. CDR1 is SQVTM, CDR2 ANQGSEA, per germline. The CDR3 totals 13 residues. CDR3 residues: CSVRTGGLYEQYF. CDR3 bases: TGCAGCGTCCGGACAGGGGGCTTGTACGAGCAGTACTTC.

The chain carries TRBV19 and TRBJ1-1; D gene unclear. The CDR3 spans 11 residues. CDR1 and CDR2 (germline): LNHDA, SQIVND (reference sequence). V lost 10 bases and J 5 bases, leaving 11 bases between the germline ends. The CDR3 here is CATRSVTEAFF. The DNA for the CDR3 is TGTGCCACTCGAAGCGTGACTGAAGCTTTCTTT.

This chain uses TRBV4-1 with TRBJ2-1, with TRBD2 identical over 12 bases. Germline V gene data show CDR1 as MGHRA and CDR2 as YSYEKL. J gave up 10 bases and V 1 base, and 5 bases lay outside the gene matches. CDR3 length equals 15 residues. The CDR3 DNA follows: TGCGCCAGCAGCCAAGCTGCGACTAGCGGGGGAGAGCAGTTCTTC. Translating it yields CASSQAATSGGEQFF.

This clonotype has only one observation. The V call is TRBV5-1, the J call TRBJ1-2; D is possibly TRBD1 (5 bases). Trimming shortened V by 3 bases and J by 3 bases, and 15 bases separated the two germline ends. Germline V CDR1 and CDR2: SGHRS, YFSETQ. The CDR3 covers 15 residues. CDR3 nucleotides: TGCGCCAGCAGCTCGACCTCCGGGACGGACTATGGCTACACCTTC. It specifies CASSSTSGTDYGYTF. The variable domain in full, with the rest retrieved from reference TRBV5-1 and TRBJ1-2, is KAGVTQTPRYLIKTRGQQVTLSCSPISGHRSVSWYQQTPGQGLQFLFEYFSETQRNKGNFPGRFSGRQFSNSRSEMNVSTLELGDSALYLCASSSTSGTDYGYTFGSGTRLTVV.

This chain links TRBV7-9 with TRBJ1-5, with D possibly matching TRBD1 (5 bases). Trimming took 1 base from V and 3 from J, leaving 7 bases between them. Germline assignment: CDR1 SEHNR and CDR2 FQNEAQ (reference sequence). The CDR3 runs 14 residues. CDR3 nucleotide sequence: TGTGCCAGCAGCTTAGGGGGGGTCAATCAGCCCCAGCATTTT. Residues: CASSLGGVNQPQHF.